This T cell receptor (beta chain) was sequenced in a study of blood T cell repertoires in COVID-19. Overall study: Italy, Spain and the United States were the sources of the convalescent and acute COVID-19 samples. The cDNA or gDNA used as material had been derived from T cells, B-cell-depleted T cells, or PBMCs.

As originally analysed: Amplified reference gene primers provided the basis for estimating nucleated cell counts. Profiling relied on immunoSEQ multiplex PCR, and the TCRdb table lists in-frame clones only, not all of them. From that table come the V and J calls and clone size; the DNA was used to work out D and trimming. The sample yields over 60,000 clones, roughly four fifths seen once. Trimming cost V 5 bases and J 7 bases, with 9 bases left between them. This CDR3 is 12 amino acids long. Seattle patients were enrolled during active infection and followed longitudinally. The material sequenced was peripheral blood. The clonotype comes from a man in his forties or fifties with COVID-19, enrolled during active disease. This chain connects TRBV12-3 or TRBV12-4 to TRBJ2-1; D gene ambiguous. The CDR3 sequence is CASSLRRNEQFF. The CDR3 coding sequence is TGTGCCAGCAGTCTAAGGAGAAATGAGCAGTTCTTC.